This TCR beta chain derives from a study of T cell responses to AZD1222 COVID-19 vaccine. Sequencing used immunoSEQ multiplex PCR; TCRdb keeps in-frame clones, though not all of them. The sample shows 130,000 to 150,000 clones, just under 95% of them seen only once. Unmatched junction bases numbered 5, after V lost 3 bases and J lost 8 bases. This CDR3 has 14 amino acids. CDR1 and CDR2 from the germline V gene are SGDLS and YYNGEE. The source is an adult who had recovered from COVID-19. The specimen was peripheral blood, collected after recovery from COVID-19. V gene TRBV9 combines with J gene TRBJ2-4; the match to TRBD1 covers 10 bases. The CDR3 is CASSAGQGGDIQYF. In nucleotides, the CDR3 is TGTGCCAGCAGCGCCGGACAGGGGGGAGACATTCAGTACTTC.